This T cell receptor beta chain was captured in a study of early T cells in non-severe SARS-CoV-2 infection. Unique molecular identifiers were attached to individual cDNA molecules. TCRdb re-called the 5' RACE reads through MiXCR, storing one row per CDR3 protein. The table includes 50,000 or so distinct CDR3 sequences, approximately 13% detected once. This clonotype was seen ten or more times. The CDR3 totals 13 residues. Trimming took off 5 bases at V and 4 bases at J, with 11 bases between the two ends. Germline lookup yields CDR1 SSHAT and CDR2 FNYEAQ (reference sequence). The gene calls are TRBV7-7 and TRBJ2-5, with a tentative D call TRBD1 (6 bases). The sequenced material came from whole blood. The sequence was collected from an adult who was a healthcare worker with PCR-confirmed SARS-CoV-2 infection or an uninfected control (not recorded which). CDR3 protein: CASSPGQLETQYF. CDR3 bases: TGTGCCAGCAGCCCCGGACAGTTAGAGACCCAGTACTTC.